Each of the 22 T cell receptor beta chains below was sequenced from the same sample in a study of cytomegalovirus exposure and HLA in healthy donors. 60 Vbeta and 13 Jbeta primers were used in PCR. Some clones are missing from TCRdb's copy, which holds only in-frame ones; the method was immunoSEQ multiplex PCR. The sample has 72,000 or so clones, about 67% seen once. The sequencing input was PBMCs. All receptors derive from a human donor in good health.

The V and J genes are TRBV10-3 and TRBJ1-1; possible D gene TRBD1, 5 bases. The CDR3 totals 15 residues. The germline V gene has CDR1 ENHRY and CDR2 SYGVKD. The V gene lost 8 bases and the J gene lost 1 base, with 17 bases spanning the gap. CDR3: CAISTRQLTNTEAFF. The CDR3 DNA reads as TGTGCCATCTCGACTCGACAGTTGACGAACACTGAAGCTTTCTTT.

The gene calls are TRBV7-6 and TRBJ2-7; TRBD2 is a possible D gene (6 bases). The CDR3 contains 13 residues. Trimming took 3 bases from V and 2 from J, leaving 8 bases between them. Per germline, CDR1 SGHVS and CDR2 FNYEAQ. The CDR3 region is CASSLEGAYEQYF. CDR3 DNA: TGTGCCAGCAGCTTGGAGGGAGCCTACGAGCAGTACTTC.

Turning to this clone: The identical CDR3 is also encoded by other nucleotide sequences in the sample. The rearrangement joins TRBV5-1 to TRBJ1-2, with 9 nucleotides matching TRBD1. CDR3 size: 14 residues. Looked up from germline, CDR1 is SGHRS and CDR2 is YFSETQ. J was trimmed by 2 bases and V by 4 bases; bases with no gene match: 3. CDR3 sequence (DNA): TGCGCCAGCAGCCAGGGACAGGGAAACTATGGCTACACCTTC. Its translation is CASSQGQGNYGYTF.

The chain uses TRBV6-5 and TRBJ2-7, with 7 bases aligning to TRBD1. CDR1 and CDR2 from the germline V gene are MNHEY and SVGAGI. This CDR3 has 14 amino acids. Germline trimming cut 0 bases from V and 3 bases from J; bases unmatched to any gene: 2. CDR3 sequence (DNA): TGTGCCAGCAGTTACTCCAGACAGGGCTACGAGCAGTACTTC. This codes for CASSYSRQGYEQYF.

The genes are TRBV13 and TRBJ1-2; no clear D. Trimming removed 0 bases at V and 7 bases at J, with 9 bases between. This CDR3 has 13 amino acids. Germline V lookup: CDR1 PRHDT, CDR2 FYEKMQ (reference sequence). In DNA form, the CDR3 reads TGTGCCAGCAGCTTAGGGGTTCCGGGTGGCTACACCTTC. Translation gives CASSLGVPGGYTF.

This chain uses TRBV6-1 with TRBJ2-7; D is possibly TRBD2 (6 bases). This CDR3 spans 13 amino acids. Germline CDR1 is MNHNS and CDR2 is SASEGT. V was clipped by 7 bases and J by 6 bases, with 16 bases between them. The CDR3 loop reads CASTLARQGEQYF. In DNA, the CDR3 is TGTGCCAGCACACTAGCTCGTCAAGGCGAGCAGTACTTC.

The table lists this clone with a few counts. In DNA form, the CDR3 reads TGTGCCAGCAGCCCCACGGGCGGGAGGTCCTACAATGAGCAGTTCTTC. It translates to CASSPTGGRSYNEQFF. The chain links TRBV5-4 to TRBJ2-1; 8 positions agree with TRBD2. The CDR3 loop spans 16 amino acids. V trimming: 4 bases; J trimming: 1 base; junction bases outside the gene matches: 7. Germline CDR1 reads SGHNT; CDR2 reads YYREEE (reference sequence).

V gene TRBV27 combines with J gene TRBJ2-2; D is perhaps TRBD2 (5 bases). The CDR3 runs to 13 residues. Trimming took off 4 bases at V and 6 bases at J, with 9 bases between the two ends. CDR1 and CDR2 from the germline V gene are MNHEY and SMNVEV (reference sequence). The CDR3 spells CASSWWGAGELFF. The CDR3 region has the DNA TGTGCCAGCAGTTGGTGGGGAGCCGGGGAGCTGTTTTTT.

The V call is TRBV10-2, the J call TRBJ1-5, with TRBD1 matching over 9 bases. Trimming cost V 10 bases and J 7 bases; bases outside gene matches: 17. Germline lookup yields CDR1 WSHSY and CDR2 SAAADI. CDR3 size: 16 residues. The CDR3 protein is CATSNLYRGRGQPQHF. The CDR3, as DNA: TGCGCCACCAGCAACCTGTACAGGGGGCGCGGACAGCCCCAGCATTTT.

The chain links TRBV6-5 to TRBJ1-4, with 9 bases fitting TRBD1. In germline, CDR1 is MNHEY, CDR2 SVGAGI. The CDR3 consists of 15 residues. Germline trimming cut 2 bases from V and 7 bases from J; bases unmatched to any gene: 5. In DNA form, the CDR3 reads TGTGCCAGCAGTTACCGGGACAGGGAGGGTGAAAAACTGTTTTTT. It is translated as CASSYRDREGEKLFF.

The V gene is TRBV10-1, the J gene TRBJ2-7; TRBD2 matches at 7 bases. With V trimmed by 6 bases and J by 2 bases, 4 bases remained unmatched. Germline V gene lookup returns CDR1 WNHNN and CDR2 SYGVQD (reference sequence). The CDR3 runs 13 residues. The CDR3 reads CASSAGLTYEQYF. The CDR3 DNA reads as TGCGCCAGCAGCGCGGGACTAACCTACGAGCAGTACTTC.

CDR3 region: CASSVAHYEQYF. CDR3 sequence (DNA): TGTGCCAGCAGTGTGGCCCACTACGAGCAGTACTTC. V usage is TRBV25-1 and J usage is TRBJ2-7; D unclear. The CDR3 loop spans 12 amino acids. Deletions cut 4 bases from V and 3 bases from J, with 7 bases between. CDR1 and CDR2 (germline): MGHDK, SYGVNS.

Only a few counts were recorded for this clone. V and J are TRBV14 and TRBJ1-2, with D possibly matching TRBD1 (5 bases). Germline lookup yields CDR1 SGHDN and CDR2 FVKESK. This CDR3 comprises 14 residues. Trimming left V 4 bases short and J 4 bases short, with 13 bases between. The CDR3 DNA reads as TGTGCCAGCAGCCGAACAGTCGGGGGCTATGGCTACACCTTC. Protein: CASSRTVGGYGYTF.

This clone occurred once. The rearrangement uses TRBV5-1 and TRBJ1-1, with 10 bases that match TRBD1. The CDR3 totals 14 residues. The junction had 6 bases not matched to a gene; V was cut back by 4 bases and J by 6 bases. The germline V gene has CDR1 SGHRS and CDR2 YFSETQ. The CDR3 sequence: CASSQGQGTAEAFF. DNA of the CDR3: TGCGCCAGCAGCCAGGGACAGGGGACGGCTGAAGCTTTCTTT.

V and J are TRBV4-1 and TRBJ2-3, with a tentative D call TRBD2 (6 bases). The CDR3 loop spans 15 amino acids. V was shortened by 2 bases and J by 5 bases, with 14 bases between the two germline ends. Germline lookup yields CDR1 MGHRA and CDR2 YSYEKL. CDR3 amino acids: CASSQFGGVGDTQYF. For the CDR3, the DNA is TGCGCCAGCAGCCAATTCGGGGGAGTGGGAGATACGCAGTATTTT.

This chain uses TRBV9 with TRBJ1-4; a possible D gene is TRBD1 (5 bases). V lost 0 bases and J lost 6, with 12 bases in between. Germline CDR1 reads SGDLS; CDR2 reads YYNGEE. The CDR3 sequence is 15 residues long. The CDR3, as DNA: TGTGCCAGCAGCGTAGCTGGCAGGGCGGATGAAAAACTGTTTTTT. Its protein product is CASSVAGRADEKLFF.

The CDR3 coding sequence is TGCAGTGCTAGGACTTTAGAGACCCAGTACTTC. Translated, it gives CSARTLETQYF. V usage is TRBV20-1 and J usage is TRBJ2-5; D ambiguous. The CDR3 has 11 residues. Trimming pared 3 bases from V and 4 bases from J, leaving 6 bases between. Germline V lookup: CDR1 DFQATT, CDR2 SNEGSKA (reference sequence).

The sample holds a few counts of this clone. The V and J genes are TRBV29-1 and TRBJ2-1; the D gene is possibly TRBD2 (5 bases). V shed 7 bases and J shed 3 bases, with 10 bases lying between them. The CDR3 covers 12 residues. Germline CDR1 and CDR2: SQVTM and ANQGSEA. The CDR3 protein is CSAIGLYNEQFF. Here the CDR3 DNA reads TGCAGCGCTATCGGACTCTACAATGAGCAGTTCTTC.

This clone has a single count. The genes are TRBV5-4 and TRBJ1-4; D might be TRBD1 (5 bases). V shed 4 bases and J shed 3 bases, with 16 bases lying between them. The CDR3 contains 16 residues. Germline V CDR1 and CDR2: SGHNT, YYREEE (reference sequence). The CDR3 coding sequence is TGTGCCAGCAGCAAGGACACCAACCAAGCTAATGAAAAACTGTTTTTT. Translating it yields CASSKDTNQANEKLFF. Using reference TRBV5-4 and TRBJ1-4 for the parts outside the CDR3, the full variable domain is ETGVTQSPTHLIKTRGQQVTLRCSSQSGHNTVSWYQQALGQGPQFIFQYYREEENGRGNFPPRFSGLQFPNYSSELNVNALELDDSALYLCASSKDTNQANEKLFFGSGTQLSVL.

The rearrangement uses TRBV27 and TRBJ1-2, with D maybe TRBD1 (5 bases). The CDR3 has 14 amino acids. Trimming removed 5 bases from V and 0 bases from J, with 10 bases in between. Germline CDR1 reads MNHEY; CDR2 reads SMNVEV (reference sequence). This CDR3 reads CASSGHSANYGYTF. CDR3 bases: TGTGCCAGCAGTGGACACTCAGCTAACTATGGCTACACCTTC.

The chain couples TRBV15 to TRBJ2-7; the match to TRBD1 covers 8 bases. There are 18 residues in the CDR3. Germline V CDR1 and CDR2: LNHNV, YYDKDF (reference sequence). With 0 bases clipped from V and 2 bases from J, the junction kept 12 bases outside the gene matches. The CDR3 sequence is CATSRDLGPWTGTYEQYF. As DNA, the CDR3 is TGTGCCACCAGCAGAGATCTCGGTCCTTGGACAGGGACCTACGAGCAGTACTTC.

The chain recombines TRBV20-1 with TRBJ2-1, with 8 bases lining up with TRBD1. The CDR3 loop spans 11 amino acids. V lost 2 bases to trimming and J lost 14 bases; unmatched junction nucleotides: 5. The germline CDR1 and CDR2 sequences are DFQATT and SNEGSKA (reference sequence). The CDR3 coding sequence is TGCAGTGCTAGACCCGACAGGGGAGAGTTCTTC. This gives the protein CSARPDRGEFF.